Listed here are 7 T cell receptor beta chains from one sample, sequenced in a study of control samples from healthy donors and cancer patients (dated by TCRdb to 2019 to 2021). The protocol used for the library was the immunoSEQ multiplex PCR assay. Here the immuneACCESS table is served through TCRdb, limited to in-frame sequences with V and J called. Missing clones are a known gap in these copies; in checked studies unresolved V genes cover under half, and the rest lacks a known reason. The sample table records about 49,000 clones; 70% to 90% of these occur just once. Of the sample, about 2.7% falls within the top ten clones. Sequenced material: PBMCs. The receptors here all came from a woman aged 50 to 60 with lung cancer.

The CDR3 nucleotides read TGTGCCAGCAGCTTAGGACAGGGGTCTTTTGAGACCCAGTACTTC. Protein product: CASSLGQGSFETQYF. This chain links TRBV7-2 with TRBJ2-5; 8 bases match TRBD1. CDR3 length: 15 amino acids. The germline gives CDR1 SGHTA, CDR2 FQGNSA. Trimming at V came to 1 base and at J to 5 bases, leaving 6 bases not matched to a gene.

This chain uses TRBV5-5 with TRBJ1-1; D uncertain. The length of the CDR3 is 15 residues. Deletions cut 3 bases from V and 0 bases from J, with 12 bases between. Germline values: CDR1 SGHKS, CDR2 YYEKEE (reference sequence). This CDR3 is CASSWPGAMNTEAFF. CDR3 DNA sequence: TGTGCCAGCAGCTGGCCAGGAGCCATGAACACTGAAGCTTTCTTT.

The chain carries TRBV28 and TRBJ1-2; 9 bases match TRBD1. Germline V gene lookup returns CDR1 MDHEN and CDR2 SYDVKM. There are 15 residues in the CDR3. Losses at the gene ends were 10 bases for V and 4 bases for J; bases not matched to a gene: 13. The CDR3 nucleotides are TGTGCCACCAAAACAACAGGGGGCGCGGGCTATGGCTACACCTTC. Translating gives CATKTTGGAGYGYTF.

The V and J genes are TRBV19 and TRBJ1-2; D gene uncertain. V was pared by 2 bases and J by 3 bases, with 7 bases between. CDR3 size: 13 residues. The V gene's germline CDR1 is LNHDA and CDR2 SQIVND (reference sequence). The CDR3 sequence is CASSITSDYGYTF. The CDR3 DNA reads TGTGCCAGTAGTATAACGTCAGACTATGGCTACACCTTC.

The chain carries TRBV2 and TRBJ1-1; 8 bases fit TRBD1. Germline V gene lookup returns CDR1 SNHLY and CDR2 FYNNEI. The V and J ends lost 2 bases and 1 base, in that order; junction bases with no gene match: 15. The CDR3 spans 19 residues. CDR3 loop: CASSERRKQGDRGNTEAFF. In DNA, the CDR3 is TGTGCCAGCAGTGAAAGGAGGAAACAGGGGGATCGCGGGAACACTGAAGCTTTCTTT.

The chain has TRBV29-1 and TRBJ1-1, with D possibly matching TRBD1 (6 bases). V gave up 7 bases and J gave up 5 bases, with 20 bases separating them. This CDR3 is built from 14 residues. In germline, CDR1 is SQVTM, CDR2 ANQGSEA. The CDR3 here is CSAVQGGLRTEAFF. The CDR3 bases are TGCAGCGCTGTCCAAGGGGGGTTACGGACTGAAGCTTTCTTT.

As to this clone: The sample contains more than one DNA sequence encoding this CDR3. J is TRBJ2-2 and V is TRBV2, with D perhaps being TRBD1 or TRBD2 (5 bases each). Germline CDR1 and CDR2: SNHLY and FYNNEI. This CDR3 contains 14 residues. V gave up 9 bases and J gave up 1 base, with 12 bases separating them. The CDR3, as DNA: TGTGCCAGTGGGGGACCCGGGAACACCGGGGAGCTGTTTTTT. This translates into CASGGPGNTGELFF.